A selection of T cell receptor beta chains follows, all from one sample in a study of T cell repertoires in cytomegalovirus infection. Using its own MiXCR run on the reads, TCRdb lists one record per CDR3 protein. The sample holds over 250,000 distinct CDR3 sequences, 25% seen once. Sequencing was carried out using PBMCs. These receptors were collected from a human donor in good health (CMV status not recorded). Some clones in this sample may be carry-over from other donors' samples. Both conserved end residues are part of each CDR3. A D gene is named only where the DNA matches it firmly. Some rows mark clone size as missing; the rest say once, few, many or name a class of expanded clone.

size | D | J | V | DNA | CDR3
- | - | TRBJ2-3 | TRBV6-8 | TGTGCCAGCAGTTACGAGAACACAGATACGCAGTATTTT | CASSYENTDTQYF
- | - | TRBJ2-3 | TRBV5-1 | TGCGCCAGCAGCTCCGGGACTCCCGGAGATACGCAGTATTTT | CASSSGTPGDTQYF
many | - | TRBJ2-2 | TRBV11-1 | TGTGCCAGCAGCTTAGCTTCCGGCGCGAACACCGGGGAGCTGTTTTTT | CASSLASGANTGELFF
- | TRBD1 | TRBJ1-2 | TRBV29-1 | TGCAGCGCCTCCCGGGCAGGACAGGGGTATGGCTACACCTTC | CSASRAGQGYGYTF
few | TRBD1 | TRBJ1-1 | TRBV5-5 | TGTGCCAGCAGCTTGAGGGACAGGGTTTATAACACTGAAGCTTTCTTT | CASSLRDRVYNTEAFF
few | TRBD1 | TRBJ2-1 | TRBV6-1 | TGTGCCAGCGTGCAGGGGGCCCTCAATGAGCAGTTCTTC | CASVQGALNEQFF
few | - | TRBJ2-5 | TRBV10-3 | TGTGCCATCAGCGGGACCAGACGGCAAGAGACCCAGTACTTC | CAISGTRRQETQYF
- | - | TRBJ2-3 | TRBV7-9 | TGTGCCAGCAGCTTAACTCAGGCGGCAGATACGCAGTATTTT | CASSLTQAADTQYF
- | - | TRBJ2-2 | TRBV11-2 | TGTGCCAGCAGCCCAAACAGGGACACCGGGGAGCTGTTTTTT | CASSPNRDTGELFF
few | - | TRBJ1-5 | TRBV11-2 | TGTGCCAGCAGCCGGTACAAAGGACTTAGCAATCAGCCCCAGCATTTT | CASSRYKGLSNQPQHF
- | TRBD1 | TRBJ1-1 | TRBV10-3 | TGTGCCATCAGTGAGTCGATCGGGACAGTCAGGACTGAAGCTTTCTTT | CAISESIGTVRTEAFF
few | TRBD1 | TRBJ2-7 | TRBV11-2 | TGTGCCAGCAGCCCAACGGCGGGACAGGGGGGCGAGCAGTACTTC | CASSPTAGQGGEQYF
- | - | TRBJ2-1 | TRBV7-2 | TGTGCCAGCAGCTTTCGGGGGAACAATGAGCAGTTCTTC | CASSFRGNNEQFF
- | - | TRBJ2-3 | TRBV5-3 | TGTGCCAGCAGCTTACCGGGACTTGCAACAGATACGCAGTATTTT | CASSLPGLATDTQYF
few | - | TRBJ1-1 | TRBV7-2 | TGTGCCAGCAGCTTAGCAGGGGGGAGCACTGAAGCTTTCTTT | CASSLAGGSTEAFF
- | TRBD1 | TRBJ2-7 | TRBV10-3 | TGTGCCATCAGGGAGACAGGGAGCTCCTACGAGCAGTACTTC | CAIRETGSSYEQYF
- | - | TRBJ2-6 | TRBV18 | TGTGCCAGCTCACCCATTGACAGCTCTGGGGCCAACGTCCTGACTTTC | CASSPIDSSGANVLTF
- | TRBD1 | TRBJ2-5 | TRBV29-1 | TGCAGCGTTGATGGGACAGGGGGCACACGACAAGAGACCCAGTACTTC | CSVDGTGGTRQETQYF
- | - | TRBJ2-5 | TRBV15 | TGTGCCACCAGCAGAGATCAACTGCGCCAAGAGACCCAGTACTTC | CATSRDQLRQETQYF
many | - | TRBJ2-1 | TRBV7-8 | TGTGCCAGCAGCCATGTCAATGAGCAGTTCTTC | CASSHVNEQFF
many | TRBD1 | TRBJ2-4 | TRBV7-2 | TGTGCCAGCAGCTTAGCGCAGGGGGTTCAAAACATTCAGTACTTC | CASSLAQGVQNIQYF
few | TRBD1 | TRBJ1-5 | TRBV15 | TGTGCCACCAGCGGAGACAGGGGGCCCAATCAGCCCCAGCATTTT | CATSGDRGPNQPQHF
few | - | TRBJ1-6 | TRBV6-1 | TGTGCCAGCACCCCGGAAGGACTTAGACGTTCACCCCTCCACTTT | CASTPEGLRRSPLHF
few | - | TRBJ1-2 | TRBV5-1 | TGCGCCAGCAGCTTGAATTCCGCAGGGATTGATGGCTACACCTTC | CASSLNSAGIDGYTF
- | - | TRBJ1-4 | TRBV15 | TGTGCCACCAGCCCCCGAAGGGGTGAAAAACTGTTTTTT | CATSPRRGEKLFF
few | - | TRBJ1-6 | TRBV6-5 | TGTGCCAGCAGTTACCGTGGGCAGTACCATAATTCACCCCTCCACTTT | CASSYRGQYHNSPLHF
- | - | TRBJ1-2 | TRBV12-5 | TGTGCTAGTGGTTTTGCTGGACAGTTTCATGGCTACACCTTC | CASGFAGQFHGYTF
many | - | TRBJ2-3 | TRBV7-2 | TGTGCCAGCTTATCGGGAGCCCACTCAGATACGCAGTATTTT | CASLSGAHSDTQYF
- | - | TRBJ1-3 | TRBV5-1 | TGCGCCAGCAGCGGGACAACTGGAAACACCATATATTTT | CASSGTTGNTIYF
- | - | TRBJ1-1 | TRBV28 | TGTGCCAGCCGAAGGATTGAAGCTTTCTTT | CASRRIEAFF